The present entry profiles one TCR beta chain with its context. The protocol was immunoSEQ multiplex PCR, while the TCRdb copy is restricted to in-frame clones and leaves out a portion. The sample lists around 290,000 clones; over 75% were seen once. This entry is derived from a study of blood T cell repertoires in COVID-19. For the study at large: The United States, Italy and Spain supplied acute and convalescent COVID-19 samples. The analysed material was cDNA or gDNA that came from T cells, B-cell-depleted T cells, or PBMCs.

Germline CDR1 reads KGHDR; CDR2 reads SFDVKD. CDR3 length equals 13 residues. Trimming removed 3 bases at V and 8 bases at J, with 10 bases between. The chain uses TRBV24-1 and TRBJ2-1, with D possibly being TRBD2 (6 bases). The source of this sequence is a woman between 45 and 65 years old who had recovered from COVID-19. Sample: peripheral blood. The CDR3: CATSDGGRYEQFF. Written as DNA, the CDR3 is TGTGCCACCAGTGATGGTGGGAGGTATGAGCAGTTCTTC.